This entry lists 24 T cell receptor beta chains sequenced from one sample in a study of Tregs in tolerant kidney transplant recipients. This table comes from immunoSEQ multiplex PCR, and its TCRdb copy is limited to in-frame clones, with some not included. This repertoire shows 75,000 to 95,000 clones, about 92% found once; its top ten account for over 3.5%. Sequences were obtained from CD8+ T cells from blood. The receptors were sampled from a human donor in good health.

This rearrangement joins TRBV4-1 to TRBJ2-3, with 12 bases fitting TRBD2. The V gene end was trimmed by 5 bases and the J gene end by 2 bases; junction bases not matched to a gene: 5. Germline V CDR1 and CDR2: MGHRA, YSYEKL. This CDR3 comprises 16 residues. CDR3 DNA sequence: TGCGCCAGCAGCGGACCTAGCGGGAGGGCCACAGATACGCAGTATTTT. This codes for CASSGPSGRATDTQYF.

This clone was seen just once. This chain connects TRBV4-2 to TRBJ2-1; 7 bases map to TRBD2. CDR1 is LGHNA, CDR2 YNFKEQ, per germline. V was pared by 1 base and J by 10 bases, with 13 bases of the junction left unmatched. The CDR3 covers 16 residues. DNA for the CDR3: TGTGCCAGCAGCCAAGTAGCCCGGCGGGCTAGCGGCGAGCAGTTCTTC. This translates into CASSQVARRASGEQFF.

The chain joins TRBV6-5 to TRBJ2-7; a weak D match, TRBD1 (7 bases). V was trimmed by 0 bases and J by 7 bases, leaving 19 bases between them. The germline V gene encodes CDR1 MNHEY and CDR2 SVGAGI. The length of the CDR3 is 16 residues. The CDR3 loop reads CASSYSESGPGGEQYF. As DNA, the CDR3 is TGTGCCAGCAGTTACTCGGAATCGGGACCAGGGGGGGAGCAGTACTTC.

The chain joins TRBV5-4 to TRBJ1-2; 7 positions agree with TRBD1. Unmatched junction bases numbered 5, after V lost 4 bases and J lost 2 bases. This CDR3 has 14 amino acids. Per germline, CDR1 SGHNT and CDR2 YYREEE (reference sequence). The CDR3 nucleotides are TGTGCCAGCAGCAGAAACAGGGGAAACTATGGCTACACCTTC. It translates to CASSRNRGNYGYTF.

In its sample, this clone was seen a few times. At one boundary the junction diverges from the germline segment, which might be a read error. This rearrangement joins TRBV6-5 to TRBJ2-7, with a possible D match to TRBD2 (6 bases). The CDR3 contains 15 residues. Looked up from germline, CDR1 is MNHEY and CDR2 is SVGAGI. The CDR3 loop is CANSYSPSEPYEQYF. The CDR3 nucleotides are TGTGCCAACAGTTACTCGCCTAGCGAGCCCTACGAGCAGTACTTC.

This clone was seen once. This chain joins TRBV5-4 and TRBJ1-1; D remains ambiguous. The germline V gene encodes CDR1 SGHNT and CDR2 YYREEE (reference sequence). The CDR3 consists of 15 residues. V was trimmed by 3 bases and J by 1 base, leaving 13 bases between them. CDR3 bases: TGTGCCAGCAGCTCCACCAGACAAACGAACACTGAAGCTTTCTTT. This gives the protein CASSSTRQTNTEAFF.

The rearrangement links TRBV6-5 to TRBJ1-5, with 7 bases lining up with TRBD1. V lost 4 bases, J lost 2 bases, and 2 bases stayed unmatched. Germline V gene lookup returns CDR1 MNHEY and CDR2 SVGAGI. The CDR3 sequence is 14 residues long. Here the CDR3 reads CASSSGQGNQPQHF. The CDR3 coding sequence is TGTGCCAGCAGTTCTGGACAGGGCAATCAGCCCCAGCATTTT.

The chain links TRBV11-2 to TRBJ2-7; D gene uncertain. In germline, CDR1 is SGHAT, CDR2 FQNNGV. V dropped 7 bases and J dropped 2 bases, with 18 bases sitting between them. This CDR3 has 15 residues. The CDR3 DNA is TGTGCCAGCACCAGCGACACACCAAATCCCTACGAGCAGTACTTC. As protein: CASTSDTPNPYEQYF. Together with reference TRBV11-2 and TRBJ2-7, the CDR3 gives the full variable domain: EAGVAQSPRYKIIEKRQSVAFWCNPISGHATLYWYQQILGQGPKLLIQFQNNGVVDDSQLPKDRFSAERLKGVDSTLKIQPAKLEDSAVYLCASTSDTPNPYEQYFGPGTRLTVT.

This clone was seen only once. V usage is TRBV27 and J usage is TRBJ1-2, with D uncertain. This CDR3 has 12 residues. The V gene's germline CDR1 is MNHEY and CDR2 SMNVEV (reference sequence). V lost 5 bases, J lost 0 bases, and 4 bases lay in between. CDR3 coding DNA: TGTGCCAGCAGTCCCACTAACTATGGCTACACCTTC. Translation: CASSPTNYGYTF.

This rearrangement joins TRBV29-1 to TRBJ1-1; D perhaps matches TRBD1 (5 bases). V was pared by 3 bases and J by 0 bases, with 11 bases between. This CDR3 is 14 amino acids long. Germline V gives CDR1 SQVTM, CDR2 ANQGSEA. CDR3 amino acids: CSVDPGLMNTEAFF. CDR3 bases: TGCAGCGTTGATCCGGGACTGATGAACACTGAAGCTTTCTTT.

The V call is TRBV11-2, the J call TRBJ1-1, with D hard to call. Trimming removed 8 bases from V and 3 bases from J, with 7 bases in between. This CDR3 is built from 11 residues. The germline CDR1 and CDR2 sequences are SGHAT and FQNNGV. The CDR3, as DNA: TGTGCCAGCTCCGGGTACACTGAAGCTTTCTTT. This sequence encodes CASSGYTEAFF.

This clone came up a few times. For the CDR3, the DNA is TGTGCCACCAGCAGAGAAACCGGGACAGCAATTGAAGCTTTCTTT. Its protein product is CATSRETGTAIEAFF. The chain recombines TRBV15 with TRBJ1-1; 7 bases fit TRBD1. CDR1 and CDR2 from the germline V gene are LNHNV and YYDKDF (reference sequence). The ends lost 0 bases at V and 7 bases at J; junction bases unmatched: 8. The CDR3 runs to 15 residues.

The sample holds one count of this clone. The rearrangement uses TRBV5-6 and TRBJ1-1; D gene uncertain. CDR3 length equals 16 residues. V lost 4 bases, J lost 10 bases, and 26 bases lay in between. Germline V gene data show CDR1 as SGHDT and CDR2 as YYEEEE. The CDR3 loop reads CASSQYTVRTNLGAFF. CDR3 sequence (DNA): TGTGCCAGCAGCCAATACACGGTACGGACGAACCTGGGAGCTTTCTTT.

The chain employs TRBV4-1 and TRBJ2-3; TRBD2 agrees at 10 bases. The CDR3 is 22 amino acids. J gave up 3 bases and V 3 bases, and 24 bases lay outside the gene matches. In germline, CDR1 is MGHRA, CDR2 YSYEKL. Here the CDR3 DNA reads TGCGCCAGCAGCCACCCGGGTCGGGCTTCAGCGGGGGGGAACGATGTAACAGATACGCAGTATTTT. Translating gives CASSHPGRASAGGNDVTDTQYF.

This clone was counted only a few times. The chain employs TRBV7-9 and TRBJ1-2; no reliable D call. V was cut by 4 bases and J by 0 bases, with 12 bases left in between. From germline, CDR1 is SEHNR and CDR2 FQNEAQ (reference sequence). This CDR3 region has 15 residues. CDR3 residues: CASSSGEETNYGYTF. The CDR3 coding sequence is TGTGCCAGCAGCTCCGGTGAGGAGACTAACTATGGCTACACCTTC. Combining the CDR3 with reference TRBV7-9 and TRBJ1-2 gives the whole variable domain DTGVSQNPRHKITKRGQNVTFRCDPISEHNRLYWYRQTLGQGPEFLTYFQNEAQLEKSRLLSDRFSAERPKGSFSTLEIQRTEQGDSAMYLCASSSGEETNYGYTFGSGTRLTVV.

J is TRBJ2-7 and V is TRBV5-6, with a weak D call TRBD1 (5 bases). CDR1 is SGHDT, CDR2 YYEEEE, per germline. Deletions cut 2 bases from V and 4 bases from J, with 7 bases between. The CDR3 runs to 12 residues. The CDR3 DNA reads as TGTGCCAGCAGCTTTCAGGGTTACGAGCAGTACTTC. This gives the protein CASSFQGYEQYF.

A single count supports this clone. Germline and junction disagree at one end, which may indicate a read error. J is TRBJ1-2 and V is TRBV11-2; 8 bases agree with TRBD1. CDR1 is SGHAT and CDR2 is FQNNGV in the germline V gene. The CDR3 contains 12 residues. CDR3 coding DNA: TGTGCCAGCAGCTACTGGACAGGGAGCCTGCACTTC. Protein sequence: CASSYWTGSLHF. Variable domain in full (rest from reference TRBV11-2 and TRBJ1-2): EAGVAQSPRYKIIEKRQSVAFWCNPISGHATLYWYQQILGQGPKLLIQFQNNGVVDDSQLPKDRFSAERLKGVDSTLKIQPAKLEDSAVYLCASSYWTGSLHFGSGTRLTVV.

The CDR3 reads CASSWTSGGNEQFF. In DNA, the CDR3 is TGTGCCAGCAGTTGGACTAGCGGGGGCAATGAGCAGTTCTTC. The V gene is TRBV27, the J gene TRBJ2-1, with 13 bases lining up with TRBD2. This CDR3 spans 14 amino acids. Germline V gene lookup returns CDR1 MNHEY and CDR2 SMNVEV (reference sequence). Trimming took 4 bases from V and 6 from J; bases not matched to a gene: 0.

The V gene is TRBV27, the J gene TRBJ2-2; 10 bases line up with TRBD2. Germline CDR1 and CDR2: MNHEY and SMNVEV (reference sequence). The trim removed 7 bases at V and 4 bases at J, leaving 6 bases unmatched. The CDR3 has 15 residues. For the CDR3, the DNA is TGTGCCAGCACCCTAGCGGGAGCACCCACCGGGGAGCTGTTTTTT. It specifies CASTLAGAPTGELFF.

The rearrangement uses TRBV11-2 and TRBJ2-5; 8 bases line up with TRBD1. This CDR3 is built from 16 residues. J lost 5 bases, V lost 5 bases, and 13 bases had no gene match. Germline CDR1 is SGHAT and CDR2 is FQNNGV. In DNA, the CDR3 is TGTGCCAGCAGCCTCCTCCAGGGGGCTGGGGCGGAGACCCAGTACTTC. It specifies CASSLLQGAGAETQYF.

The rearrangement links TRBV9 to TRBJ1-1; tentative D call: TRBD1 (5 bases). V lost 7 bases, J lost 1 base, and 23 bases lay in between. Germline V lookup: CDR1 SGDLS, CDR2 YYNGEE. The CDR3 extends over 17 amino acids. In DNA, the CDR3 is TGTGCCAGCTTCAGGGTGTCAGCCACCCAAGGGAACACTGAAGCTTTCTTT. Translated, it gives CASFRVSATQGNTEAFF.

The genes are TRBV4-1 and TRBJ1-2, with D uncertain. V lost 5 bases, J lost 3 bases, and 13 bases lay in between. The V gene's germline CDR1 is MGHRA and CDR2 YSYEKL. The CDR3 spans 14 residues. This CDR3 reads CASSGSLNDYGYTF. The DNA of the CDR3 is TGCGCCAGCAGCGGAAGCCTTAATGACTATGGCTACACCTTC.

The V and J genes are TRBV30 and TRBJ1-1, with TRBD1 identical over 7 bases. The germline CDR1 and CDR2 sequences are GTSNPN and SVGIG (reference sequence). With V trimmed by 0 bases and J by 4 bases, 2 bases remained unmatched. This CDR3 region has 13 residues. The CDR3 DNA is TGTGCCTGGAGTGTAACAGGGGCCACTGAAGCTTTCTTT. It codes for CAWSVTGATEAFF.

This clone was seen many times. The V gene is TRBV6-4, the J gene TRBJ2-1, with TRBD2 matching 9 bases. V lost 3 bases to trimming and J lost 6 bases; unmatched junction nucleotides: 6. Germline V gene sequence: CDR1 MRHNA, CDR2 SNTAGT. The CDR3 spans 15 residues. CDR3 sequence reads: CASSEASGTVNEQFF. CDR3 nucleotides: TGTGCCAGCAGTGAAGCTAGCGGGACGGTCAATGAGCAGTTCTTC.